This TCR beta chain was observed in a study of shared clonotypes between healthy human individuals. Overall study results and limits: Among non-shared clonotypes, generation probabilities were lower than among those shared by all four donors. Researchers sampled blood only, noting tissue repertoires likely differ.

A note on this clone: Antigen unknown. The sample contains more than one DNA sequence encoding this CDR3.

Samples underwent the assay at deep level. Assay used: immunoSEQ multiplex PCR; TCRdb lists only in-frame clones, some missing. The sample carries millions of clones, just over 90% recorded once. Germline values: CDR1 SGHRS, CDR2 YFSETQ. V was clipped by 5 bases and J by 0 bases; unmatched bases: 4. This CDR3 is 15 amino acids long. The TCR sequence derives from a man in his late teens or twenties in good health. The material sequenced was naive CD4+ T cells sorted from blood. Subset meaning: CD45RA+ positively selected. The J gene is TRBJ2-3, the V gene TRBV5-1; 9 bases agree with TRBD1. CDR3 DNA sequence: TGCGCCAGCAGTTTGACAGGGGGGAGCACAGATACGCAGTATTTT. This codes for CASSLTGGSTDTQYF.